The next 10 T cell receptor beta chains were all read from a single sample in a study of regulatory T cells in long-lasting Graves disease. This sample's time point: newly diagnosed GD, antithyroid drugs for less than 3 months. Extracted PBMC RNA gave rise to the TCR library. The TCR beta library used iRepertoire HTBI primers with Arm-PCR amplification of CDR3. TCRdb reanalysed the multiplex PCR reads using MiXCR and keeps one entry per CDR3 protein. This sample yields just over 600,000 distinct CDR3 sequences, of which around 17% are seen a single time; about 20% belongs to the top ten. These data also formed part of another study, on T cells in Graves' hyperthyroidism and ophthalmopathy.

The sample here was peripheral blood mononuclear cells (PBMCs), taken at new diagnosis, from a patient treated with antithyroid drugs. Receptors were obtained from a woman in her 30s with Graves disease.

About this clonotype itself: This likely stems from a read error, as it lies one base from a far larger clone. The chain has TRBV27 and TRBJ1-5; no definite D call. With 6 bases removed from V and 0 bases from J, the gap between germline ends came to 6 bases. Germline CDR1 MNHEY, CDR2 SMNVEV (reference sequence). This CDR3 comprises 13 residues. DNA of the CDR3: TGTGCCAGCAGGTGGTATAGCAATCAGCCCCAGCATTTT. It specifies CASRWYSNQPQHF.

The V gene is TRBV4-2, the J gene TRBJ2-5; no clear D gene. Per the germline V gene, CDR1 is LGHNA and CDR2 is YNFKEQ. This CDR3 contains 14 residues. V shed 2 bases and J shed 2 bases, with 9 bases lying between them. CDR3 nucleotide sequence: TGTGCCAGCAGCCAAAACTGGGGTCAAGAGACCCAGTACTTC. Amino acids: CASSQNWGQETQYF.

This clonotype was counted a few times. The V and J genes are TRBV20-1 and TRBJ1-1; no reliable D call. Trimming left V 3 bases short and J 4 bases short, with 12 bases between. The CDR3 length is 13 residues. Germline V lookup: CDR1 DFQATT, CDR2 SNEGSKA (reference sequence). CDR3 sequence: CSASRGQSTEAFF. For the CDR3, the DNA is TGCAGTGCTAGTAGAGGGCAGTCCACTGAAGCTTTCTTT.

This clonotype was counted between two and nine times. This rearrangement joins TRBV29-1 to TRBJ2-3; D ambiguous. CDR1 and CDR2 (germline): SQVTM, ANQGSEA. CDR3 length equals 10 residues. CDR3 nucleotide sequence: TGCCCCTGGGGTACAGATACGCAGTATTTT. Encoded protein: CPWGTDTQYF.

In this sample, this clonotype turned up many times. The rearrangement uses TRBV27 and TRBJ2-1, with TRBD2 identical over 13 bases. The CDR3 is 18 amino acids. V shed 10 bases and J 0 bases; nucleotides not matched to a gene: 12. Germline assignment: CDR1 MNHEY and CDR2 SMNVEV (reference sequence). Written as DNA, the CDR3 is TGTGCCACCCTAGGACTAGCGGGAGATTCCCCCTCCTACAATGAGCAGTTCTTC. Amino acids: CATLGLAGDSPSYNEQFF.

Regarding this clonotype: This sequence may be a read error, since a much larger clone differs from it by one base. The V call is TRBV29-1, the J call TRBJ2-1; 8 bases agree with TRBD1. The CDR3 is 12 amino acids. CDR1 is SQVTM and CDR2 is ANQGSEA in the germline V gene. J lost 3 bases, V lost 7 bases, and 2 bases had no gene match. For the CDR3, the DNA is TGCAGCGCTGACAGGGGCTACAATGAGCAGTTCTTC. Encoded protein: CSADRGYNEQFF.

The J gene is TRBJ2-1, the V gene TRBV27; tentatively, D is TRBD1 (6 bases). This CDR3 has 14 amino acids. V was shortened by 3 bases and J by 10 bases, with 16 bases between the two germline ends. Germline V gene sequence: CDR1 MNHEY, CDR2 SMNVEV (reference sequence). CDR3 amino acids: CASSFFSTGKEQFF. The DNA for the CDR3 is TGTGCCAGCAGTTTTTTTTCGACAGGTAAAGAGCAGTTCTTC.

The chain recombines TRBV28 with TRBJ2-1; D call uncertain. CDR3 length equals 14 residues. V lost 4 bases to trimming and J lost 0 bases, with 7 bases between them. The germline gives CDR1 MDHEN, CDR2 SYDVKM. The CDR3 nucleotides are TGTGCCAGCAGTTCATACCCCTCCTACAATGAGCAGTTCTTC. It translates to CASSSYPSYNEQFF. Full variable domain (missing parts from reference TRBV28 and TRBJ2-1): DVKVTQSSRYLVKRTGEKVFLECVQDMDHENMFWYRQDPGLGLRLIYFSYDVKMKEKGDIPEGYSVSREKKERFSLILESASTNQTSMYLCASSSYPSYNEQFFGPGTRLTVL.

This clonotype showed up many times. The chain links TRBV12-3 or TRBV12-4 to TRBJ2-5; the D gene is possibly TRBD1 (5 bases). The CDR3 covers 13 residues. The V end lost 3 bases, the J end lost 7 bases, and 12 bases lay between the germline ends. The CDR3 DNA sequence: TGTGCCAGCAGTTTTCGACAGTCGGGGACCCAGTACTTC. It translates to CASSFRQSGTQYF.

This clonotype was seen a handful of times. DNA of the CDR3: TGTGCCAGCTCACCACCCACGCAGCTAGCCAAAAACATTCAGTACTTC. Translated, it gives CASSPPTQLAKNIQYF. The chain recombines TRBV18 with TRBJ2-4; D call uncertain. Trimming pared 0 bases from V and 0 bases from J, leaving 9 bases between. Germline CDR1 and CDR2: KGHSH and LQKENI. The CDR3 runs 16 residues.